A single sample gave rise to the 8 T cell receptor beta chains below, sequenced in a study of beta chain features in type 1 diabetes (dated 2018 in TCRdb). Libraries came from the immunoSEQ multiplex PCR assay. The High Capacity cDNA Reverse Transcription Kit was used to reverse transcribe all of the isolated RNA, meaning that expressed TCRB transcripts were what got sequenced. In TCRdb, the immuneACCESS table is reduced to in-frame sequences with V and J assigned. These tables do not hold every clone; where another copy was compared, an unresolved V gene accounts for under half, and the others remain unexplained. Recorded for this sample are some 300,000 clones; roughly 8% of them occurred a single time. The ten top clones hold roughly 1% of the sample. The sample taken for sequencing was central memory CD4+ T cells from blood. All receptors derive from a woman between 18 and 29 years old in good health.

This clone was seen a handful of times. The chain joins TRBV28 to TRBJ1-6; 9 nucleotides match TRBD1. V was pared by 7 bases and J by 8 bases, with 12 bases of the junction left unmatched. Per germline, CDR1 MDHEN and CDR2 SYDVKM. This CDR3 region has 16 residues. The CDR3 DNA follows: TGTGCCAGCACCCTACGCTTCCGGGACAGGGATTCACCCCTCCACTTT. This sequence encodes CASTLRFRDRDSPLHF.

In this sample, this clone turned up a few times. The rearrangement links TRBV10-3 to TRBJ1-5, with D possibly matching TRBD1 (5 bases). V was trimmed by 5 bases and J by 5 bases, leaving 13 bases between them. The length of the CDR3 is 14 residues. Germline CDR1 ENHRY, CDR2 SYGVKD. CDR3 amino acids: CAISNRGGDQPQHF. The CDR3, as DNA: TGTGCCATCAGTAATCGGGGCGGCGATCAGCCCCAGCATTTT.

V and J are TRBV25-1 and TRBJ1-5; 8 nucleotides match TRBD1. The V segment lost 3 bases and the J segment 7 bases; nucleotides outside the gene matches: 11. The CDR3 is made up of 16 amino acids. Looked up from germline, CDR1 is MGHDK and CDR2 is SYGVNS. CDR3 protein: CASSEGRGRRLQPQHF. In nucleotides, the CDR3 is TGTGCCAGCAGTGAGGGCAGGGGGCGCAGATTGCAGCCCCAGCATTTT.

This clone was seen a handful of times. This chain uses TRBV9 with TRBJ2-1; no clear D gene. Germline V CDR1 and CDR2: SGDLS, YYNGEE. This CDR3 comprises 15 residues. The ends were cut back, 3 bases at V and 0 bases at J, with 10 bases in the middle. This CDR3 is CASSANHFSYNEQFF. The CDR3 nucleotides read TGTGCCAGCAGCGCCAACCATTTCTCCTACAATGAGCAGTTCTTC.

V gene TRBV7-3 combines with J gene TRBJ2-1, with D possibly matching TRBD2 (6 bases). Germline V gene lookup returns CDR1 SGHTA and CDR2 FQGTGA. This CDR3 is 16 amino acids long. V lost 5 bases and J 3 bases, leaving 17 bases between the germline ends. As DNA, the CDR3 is TGTGCCAGCAGCCCGCAATCGGGACTTCGCTACAATGAGCAGTTCTTC. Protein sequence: CASSPQSGLRYNEQFF.

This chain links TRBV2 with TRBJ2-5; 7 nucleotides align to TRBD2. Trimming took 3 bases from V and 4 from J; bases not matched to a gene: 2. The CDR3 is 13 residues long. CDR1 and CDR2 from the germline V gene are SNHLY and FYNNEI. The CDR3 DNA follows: TGTGCCAGCAGTGACTCGGGGGGAGAGACCCAGTACTTC. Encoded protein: CASSDSGGETQYF. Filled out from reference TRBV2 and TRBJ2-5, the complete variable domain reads EPEVTQTPSHQVTQMGQEVILRCVPISNHLYFYWYRQILGQKVEFLVSFYNNEISEKSEIFDDQFSVERPDGSNFTLKIRSTKLEDSAMYFCASSDSGGETQYFGPGTRLLVL.

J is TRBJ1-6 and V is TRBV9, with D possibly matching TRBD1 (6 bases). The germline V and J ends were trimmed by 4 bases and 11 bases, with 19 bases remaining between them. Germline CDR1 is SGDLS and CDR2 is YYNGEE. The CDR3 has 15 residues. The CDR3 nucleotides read TGTGCCAGCAGCCAAACCTGGGGGGGCACTACACCCCTCCACTTT. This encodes CASSQTWGGTTPLHF.

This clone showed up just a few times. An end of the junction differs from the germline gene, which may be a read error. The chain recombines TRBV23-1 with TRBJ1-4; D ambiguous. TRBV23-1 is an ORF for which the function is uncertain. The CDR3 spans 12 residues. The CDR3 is CASSLVLGNWIF. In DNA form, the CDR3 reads TGCGCCAGCAGTTTGGTATTAGGGAATTGGATTTTT.